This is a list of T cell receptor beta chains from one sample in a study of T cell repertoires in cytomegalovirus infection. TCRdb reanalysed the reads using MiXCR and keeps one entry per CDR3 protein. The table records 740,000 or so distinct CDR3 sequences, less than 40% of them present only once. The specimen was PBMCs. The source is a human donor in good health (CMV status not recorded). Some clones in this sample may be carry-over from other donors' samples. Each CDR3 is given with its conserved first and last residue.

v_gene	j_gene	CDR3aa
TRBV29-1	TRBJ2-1	CSVDSVAGVSNEQFF
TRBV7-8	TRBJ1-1	CASSLTGRGEAFF
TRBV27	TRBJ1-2	CASSQSRTLGLGANYGYTF
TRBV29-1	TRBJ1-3	CSVDGAGNTIYF
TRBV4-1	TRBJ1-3	CASSQPVGRRVGITIYF
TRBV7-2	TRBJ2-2	CASSPRTGAKNTGELFF
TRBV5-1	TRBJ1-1	CASHQQGRNTEAFF
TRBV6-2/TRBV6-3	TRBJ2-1	CASEQGDEQFF
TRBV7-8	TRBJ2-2	CASSLDKRKLSGGELFF
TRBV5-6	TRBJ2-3	CASSLVTSGTDTQYF
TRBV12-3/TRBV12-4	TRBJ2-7	CASRGMAYPYEQYF
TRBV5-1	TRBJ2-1	CASSLASGENNEQFF
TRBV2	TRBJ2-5	CASGATGETQYF
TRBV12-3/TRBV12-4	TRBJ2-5	CASSLGFLETQYF
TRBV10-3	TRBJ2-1	CAISGVPTRDNEQFF
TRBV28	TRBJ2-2	CASSSRHQDRGRDTGELFF
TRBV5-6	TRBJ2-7	CASSLTLREEQYF
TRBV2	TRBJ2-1	CASSRLPSSYNEQFF
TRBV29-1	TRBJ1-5	CSVEAGQGDQPQHF
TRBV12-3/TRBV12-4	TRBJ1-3	CASSLLLGRVSSGNTIYF
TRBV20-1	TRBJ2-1	CSARDRTSGSGEQFF
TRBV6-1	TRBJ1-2	CASRTGHGLNYGYTF
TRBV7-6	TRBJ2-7	CASSSPGLSYDEQYF
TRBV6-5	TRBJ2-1	CASRPAHFADEQFF
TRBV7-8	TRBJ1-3	CASSPRQGRNTIYF
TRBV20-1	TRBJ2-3	CSATWALAGGNTDTQYF
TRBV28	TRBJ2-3	CASKTEPTDTQYF
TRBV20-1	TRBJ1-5	CSAKVGTGGNQPQHF